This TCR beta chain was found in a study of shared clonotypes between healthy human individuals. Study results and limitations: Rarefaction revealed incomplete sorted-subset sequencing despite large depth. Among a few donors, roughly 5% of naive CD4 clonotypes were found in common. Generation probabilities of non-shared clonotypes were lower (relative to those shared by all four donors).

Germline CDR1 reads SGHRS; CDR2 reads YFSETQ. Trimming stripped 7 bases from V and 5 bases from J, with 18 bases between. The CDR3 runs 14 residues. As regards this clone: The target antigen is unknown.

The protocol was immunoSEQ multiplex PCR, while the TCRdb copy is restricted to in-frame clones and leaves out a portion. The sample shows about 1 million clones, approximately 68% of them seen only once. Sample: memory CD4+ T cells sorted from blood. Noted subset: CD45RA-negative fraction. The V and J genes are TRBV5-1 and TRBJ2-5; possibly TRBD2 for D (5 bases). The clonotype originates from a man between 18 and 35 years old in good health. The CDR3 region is CASQIGLSQETQYF. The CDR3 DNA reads TGCGCCAGCCAGATTGGACTCTCGCAGGAGACCCAGTACTTC.